The 17 T cell receptor beta chains listed next were all sequenced from one sample in a study of identical twins. TCRdb passed the 5' RACE reads through MiXCR, listing each CDR3 protein once. The sample contains about 790,000 distinct CDR3 sequences, roughly 18% of which appear only once. The same specimen was also included in a second study, on T cells expressing NK-cell markers.

Sequencing was carried out using PBMCs. Source of these receptors: a woman aged 18 to 35 in good health.

This chain connects TRBV5-1 to TRBJ1-1, with D perhaps TRBD1 (6 bases). CDR1 and CDR2 from the germline V gene are SGHRS and YFSETQ. V lost 3 bases to trimming and J lost 3 bases, with 12 bases between them. This CDR3 has 14 amino acids. CDR3 sequence reads: CASSYTGLYTEAFF. The CDR3, as DNA: TGCGCCAGCAGCTATACAGGGTTGTACACTGAAGCTTTCTTT.

This clonotype was picked up many times. The chain employs TRBV6-5 and TRBJ2-2, with D uncertain. The CDR3 extends over 12 amino acids. V was clipped by 5 bases and J by 5 bases, with 6 bases between them. The germline CDR1 and CDR2 sequences are MNHEY and SVGAGI. The CDR3, as DNA: TGTGCCAGCAGTCGCCCTACCGGGGAGCTGTTTTTT. Translation gives CASSRPTGELFF.

V and J are TRBV6-1 and TRBJ2-2; a weak D match, TRBD1 (5 bases). Trimming left V 5 bases short and J 0 bases short, with 13 bases between. The CDR3 loop spans 16 amino acids. Per the germline V gene, CDR1 is MNHNS and CDR2 is SASEGT. CDR3 sequence reads: CASSPHRQTNTGELFF. In DNA form, the CDR3 reads TGTGCCAGCAGTCCCCATAGACAGACGAACACCGGGGAGCTGTTTTTT.

The chain combines TRBV12-3 or TRBV12-4 with TRBJ2-7; possible D gene TRBD2, 5 bases. V gave up 11 bases and J gave up 3 bases, with 20 bases separating them. The CDR3 is made up of 14 amino acids. The CDR3 nucleotides read TGTGCCGGGATTGACGACGGGAAATACTACGAGCAGTACTTC. Translating it yields CAGIDDGKYYEQYF.

This clonotype was recorded a few times. The CDR3 coding sequence is TGTGCCAGCAGAAGGGACAGTTACCAAGAGACCCAGTACTTC. This sequence encodes CASRRDSYQETQYF. This chain joins TRBV6-1 and TRBJ2-5; TRBD1 aligns across 7 bases. Germline V CDR1 and CDR2: MNHNS, SASEGT. The V segment lost 6 bases and the J segment 0 bases; nucleotides outside the gene matches: 4. This CDR3 region has 14 residues.

This clonotype was observed a few times. The V and J genes are TRBV11-2 and TRBJ2-3, with D unresolved. V was trimmed by 5 bases and J by 2 bases, leaving 11 bases between them. Germline CDR1 reads SGHAT; CDR2 reads FQNNGV. The CDR3 runs 14 residues. The CDR3 sequence: CASSGNTLTDTQYF. The CDR3 DNA reads TGTGCCAGCAGCGGGAATACCCTCACAGATACGCAGTATTTT.

The rearrangement uses TRBV6-2 or TRBV6-3 and TRBJ2-4; possible D gene TRBD2, 6 bases. This CDR3 is built from 16 residues. Trimming left V 8 bases short and J 7 bases short, with 24 bases between. Germline V gene data show CDR1 as MNHEY and CDR2 as SVGEGT. CDR3 region: CASRADPGLSGNIQYF. The CDR3 DNA reads TGTGCCAGCCGGGCCGACCCGGGACTTTCAGGGAACATTCAGTACTTC.

The V call is TRBV10-2, the J call TRBJ2-3; 11 nucleotides agree with TRBD2. Germline V lookup: CDR1 WSHSY, CDR2 SAAADI. The CDR3 consists of 18 residues. V was clipped by 6 bases and J by 0 bases; unmatched bases: 11. In DNA, the CDR3 is TGCGCCAGCAGGCCCACTAGCGGGGGTTTATCTAGCACAGATACGCAGTATTTT. It codes for CASRPTSGGLSSTDTQYF.

The table lists this clonotype with many counts. The chain is built from TRBV7-2 and TRBJ2-1; TRBD2 agrees at 7 bases. The V gene end was trimmed by 7 bases and the J gene end by 4 bases; junction bases not matched to a gene: 7. Germline lookup yields CDR1 SGHTA and CDR2 FQGNSA. The CDR3 extends over 14 amino acids. This CDR3 reads CASTSGGAYNEQFF. CDR3 nucleotide sequence: TGTGCCAGCACTAGCGGAGGGGCTTACAATGAGCAGTTCTTC.

V usage is TRBV5-1 and J usage is TRBJ1-1, with D possibly TRBD1 on 6 matching bases. The V and J ends lost 0 bases and 7 bases respectively, with 22 bases between them. The CDR3 consists of 17 residues. Germline V gene sequence: CDR1 SGHRS, CDR2 YFSETQ. The CDR3 DNA is TGCGCCAGCAGCTTGGTAGGAGGAACAGCCCAAGGGGGTGAAGCTTTCTTT. Translated: CASSLVGGTAQGGEAFF.

The chain carries TRBV20-1 and TRBJ1-5; TRBD1 might be the D (6 bases). The CDR3 runs 14 residues. Germline CDR1 DFQATT, CDR2 SNEGSKA (reference sequence). Trimming took off 3 bases at V and 5 bases at J, with 14 bases between the two ends. The CDR3 region is CSARSGGGDQPQHF. The DNA of the CDR3 is TGCAGTGCTAGGTCCGGGGGCGGGGATCAGCCCCAGCATTTT.

This clonotype was observed a few times. The chain uses TRBV5-1 and TRBJ2-1, with D perhaps TRBD1 (6 bases). The CDR3 runs to 15 residues. Per germline, CDR1 SGHRS and CDR2 YFSETQ. The ends were cut back, 1 base at V and 5 bases at J, with 13 bases in the middle. CDR3 sequence reads: CASSLTGQINNEQFF. The DNA of the CDR3 is TGCGCCAGCAGCTTGACCGGACAGATTAACAATGAGCAGTTCTTC.

This rearrangement joins TRBV6-5 to TRBJ2-1; the D gene is possibly TRBD2 (7 bases). This CDR3 is 16 amino acids long. Germline CDR1 MNHEY, CDR2 SVGAGI. Trimming shortened V by 6 bases and J by 3 bases, and 18 bases separated the two germline ends. The CDR3 nucleotides read TGTGCCAGCAGCTACCACGGGGGGCGCCTCTACAATGAGCAGTTCTTC. The encoded protein is CASSYHGGRLYNEQFF.

The rearrangement uses TRBV6-5 and TRBJ1-1; D might be TRBD1 (5 bases). Germline CDR1 reads MNHEY; CDR2 reads SVGAGI. The V end lost 0 bases, the J end lost 5 bases, and 10 bases lay between the germline ends. This CDR3 contains 14 residues. The DNA of the CDR3 is TGTGCCAGCAGTTACTCGTACGGGGCGACTGAAGCTTTCTTT. It yields the protein CASSYSYGATEAFF.

The chain links TRBV5-6 to TRBJ2-1; 7 positions agree with TRBD1. CDR1 SGHDT and CDR2 YYEEEE come from the germline V gene. CDR3 length: 14 residues. V was pared by 4 bases and J by 6 bases, with 7 bases of the junction left unmatched. The CDR3 coding sequence is TGTGCCAGCAGCCGCCGGGACAGAGGCAATGAGCAGTTCTTC. Translated: CASSRRDRGNEQFF.

This clonotype has just a few counts. The chain links TRBV19 to TRBJ2-7, with no clear D. Trimming removed 3 bases from V and 6 bases from J, with 15 bases in between. The CDR3 length is 14 residues. Germline V gene data show CDR1 as LNHDA and CDR2 as SQIVND (reference sequence). In DNA form, the CDR3 reads TGTGCCAGTAGTATTTTCTTGGGAACCGGCGAGCAGTACTTC. Translated: CASSIFLGTGEQYF.

CDR3 amino acids: CASSLQGGVEQFF. The CDR3 DNA is TGTGCCAGCAGCTTACAGGGGGGAGTCGAGCAGTTCTTC. The chain is built from TRBV11-2 and TRBJ2-1, with D possibly being TRBD1 (7 bases). Trimming took off 2 bases at V and 10 bases at J, with 12 bases between the two ends. The CDR3 sequence is 13 residues long. Germline V gene data show CDR1 as SGHAT and CDR2 as FQNNGV.